This TCR beta chain was captured by sequencing in a study of cytomegalovirus exposure and HLA in healthy donors. Across the whole study: Sequencing of 150 million to 200 million T cells in an earlier analysis found 100 million or so unique TCR beta sequences.

Germline lookup yields CDR1 MDHEN and CDR2 SYDVKM. Trimming shortened V by 6 bases and J by 0 bases, and 8 bases separated the two germline ends. The CDR3 covers 14 residues. With 60 Vbeta and 13 Jbeta primers, the PCR was carried out. Data came from immunoSEQ multiplex PCR; TCRdb stores just in-frame clones and leaves some out. Among 200,000 or so clones listed, 84% were seen once. The rearrangement uses TRBV28 and TRBJ1-4, with D possibly matching TRBD1 (6 bases). The receptor was derived from a boy aged 5 to 17 in good health and CMV-seronegative. The specimen was PBMCs. CDR3 DNA sequence: TGTGCCAGCAGCCCAGGGGCAACTAATGAAAAACTGTTTTTT. The encoded protein is CASSPGATNEKLFF.